This paragraph covers one TCR beta chain sequence. This sample was taken from a study of shared clonotypes between healthy human individuals. CDR3 length: 15 amino acids. With V trimmed by 0 bases and J by 7 bases, 11 bases remained unmatched. Germline CDR1 reads SQVTM; CDR2 reads ANQGSEA. Method: immunoSEQ multiplex PCR; TCRdb's copy keeps in-frame clones and lacks some. The sample records a few hundred thousand clones, roughly 84% being singletons. The TCR comes from a man aged 18 to 29 in good health. The chain uses TRBV29-1 and TRBJ1-2; TRBD1 matches at 7 bases. The source material was memory CD8+ T cells sorted from blood. Subset given: CD45RO+ cells pooled with CCR7-negative TemRA cells. CDR3 nucleotides: TGCAGCGTTGAAGATTGGGGCAGGGGGTTAGCTGGCTACACCTTC. It translates to CSVEDWGRGLAGYTF.